The 20 T cell receptor beta chains in this list originate from one sample, sequenced in a study of T-cell reconstitution after alpha-beta-depleted transplantation in children. During its preparation, the TCRbeta library received unique molecular identifiers. One entry per CDR3 protein, called by TCRdb with MiXCR from the PCR reads. The table includes some 100,000 distinct CDR3 sequences, more than 20% detected once. The sequencing used PBMCs, collected before TCRalphabeta/CD19-depleted stem cell transplant. The receptors here all came from a boy aged 2 to 10 with acute lymphoblastic leukemia, due to receive a stem cell transplant.

This clonotype was recorded a few times. The chain links TRBV3-1 to TRBJ2-2; D is perhaps TRBD2 (6 bases). V was clipped by 0 bases and J by 2 bases, with 16 bases between them. Germline V gives CDR1 LGHDT, CDR2 YNNKEL (reference sequence). The CDR3 consists of 18 residues. CDR3 sequence (DNA): TGTGCCAGCAGCCAAGATGGCGGCGGAGGGGCCAACACCGGGGAGCTGTTTTTT. Its protein is CASSQDGGGGANTGELFF.

The table lists this clonotype with many counts. This CDR3 reads CSATTSGVGYEQYF. The CDR3 DNA reads as TGCAGTGCCACGACTAGCGGAGTGGGCTACGAGCAGTACTTC. The rearrangement links TRBV20-1 to TRBJ2-7; 9 bases agree with TRBD2. This CDR3 region has 14 residues. Germline V gives CDR1 DFQATT, CDR2 SNEGSKA (reference sequence). The V segment lost 6 bases and the J segment 3 bases; nucleotides outside the gene matches: 9.

Turning to this clonotype: One junction end disagrees with the germline gene, perhaps due to a read error. The chain recombines TRBV12-3 or TRBV12-4 with TRBJ1-5, with 7 positions matching TRBD1. The CDR3 consists of 16 residues. CDR3 DNA: TGTGCCAGCAGGCTAGGGGGACAGAGATCAAATCAGCCCCGGCATTTT. It codes for CASRLGGQRSNQPRHF.

Only a few counts were recorded for this clonotype. The chain recombines TRBV7-6 with TRBJ2-1; D might be TRBD1 (6 bases). The germline V and J ends were trimmed by 6 bases and 8 bases, with 11 bases remaining between them. The V gene's germline CDR1 is SGHVS and CDR2 FNYEAQ. The CDR3 is 12 amino acids. The chain's CDR3 is CASSAGVDEQFF. The CDR3 bases are TGTGCCAGCAGTGCAGGGGTCGATGAGCAGTTCTTC.

This chain uses TRBV29-1 with TRBJ1-3; D is unclear. Trimming took off 6 bases at V and 4 bases at J, with 16 bases between the two ends. From germline, CDR1 is SQVTM and CDR2 ANQGSEA. The CDR3 length is 14 residues. In DNA form, the CDR3 reads TGCAGCGTCTTTTTACAGAGAGCAGGAAACACCATATATTTT. This codes for CSVFLQRAGNTIYF.

In nucleotides, the CDR3 is TGCAGTGCTGCCACCCCCGGGGTACTAGAGACCCAGTACTTC. This gives the protein CSAATPGVLETQYF. The chain is built from TRBV20-1 and TRBJ2-5; D is possibly TRBD2 (5 bases). The CDR3 is 14 residues long. The V and J ends lost 5 bases and 4 bases respectively, with 17 bases between them. The germline V gene has CDR1 DFQATT and CDR2 SNEGSKA (reference sequence).

V usage is TRBV4-3 and J usage is TRBJ2-1, with a tentative D call TRBD2 (6 bases). In germline, CDR1 is LGHNA, CDR2 YSLEER. Trimming shortened V by 4 bases and J by 14 bases, and 15 bases separated the two germline ends. The CDR3 runs 12 residues. The CDR3 protein is CASSRDGTGKFF. The DNA of the CDR3 is TGCGCCAGCAGCCGGGATGGGACTGGGAAGTTCTTC.

V and J are TRBV6-2 or TRBV6-3 and TRBJ2-1; 11 nucleotides line up with TRBD2. Germline assignment: CDR1 MNHEY and CDR2 SVGEGT. CDR3 length: 16 amino acids. V shed 6 bases, J shed 7 bases, and the junction held 11 bases outside the gene matches. The CDR3: CASRIPVAGGANEQFF. CDR3 nucleotide sequence: TGTGCCAGCAGAATCCCCGTAGCGGGAGGGGCGAATGAGCAGTTCTTC.

The chain recombines TRBV3-1 with TRBJ2-2, with TRBD2 matching over 11 bases. Germline trimming cut 5 bases from V and 5 bases from J; bases unmatched to any gene: 19. This CDR3 comprises 20 residues. Germline assignment: CDR1 LGHDT and CDR2 YNNKEL (reference sequence). For the CDR3, the DNA is TGTGCCAGCAGCACGACGATTCCCGGGACTAGCGGAGATCTGACCGGGGAGCTGTTTTTT. It is translated as CASSTTIPGTSGDLTGELFF.

The chain couples TRBV11-2 to TRBJ2-1; 9 bases are shared with TRBD2. Germline CDR1 SGHAT, CDR2 FQNNGV. V lost 0 bases to trimming and J lost 15 bases; unmatched junction nucleotides: 12. The CDR3 covers 15 residues. The CDR3 DNA is TGTGCCAGCAGCTTAGATCGGATAGCGGGAGTTTACCCGTTCTTC. Protein product: CASSLDRIAGVYPFF.

The genes are TRBV27 and TRBJ2-2; D assignment may be TRBD1 or TRBD2 (5 bases each). Germline V gene sequence: CDR1 MNHEY, CDR2 SMNVEV (reference sequence). This CDR3 is 15 amino acids long. Trimming shortened V by 0 bases and J by 7 bases, and 12 bases separated the two germline ends. In DNA, the CDR3 is TGTGCCAGCAGTTTATCCCGGGTGGGGGACGGGGAGCTGTTTTTT. This gives the protein CASSLSRVGDGELFF.

This clonotype was picked up a small number of times. The chain has TRBV25-1 and TRBJ1-5, with TRBD1 matching over 7 bases. The CDR3 consists of 13 residues. V shed 6 bases, J shed 5 bases, and the junction held 4 bases outside the gene matches. CDR1 and CDR2 from the germline V gene are MGHDK and SYGVNS. As DNA, the CDR3 is TGTGCCAGCAGACTCCAGGGGGATCAGCCCCAGCATTTT. Translated: CASRLQGDQPQHF.

In its sample, this clonotype was seen a few times. This chain connects TRBV20-1 to TRBJ2-5; no definite D call. CDR3 length equals 14 residues. The ends were cut back, 0 bases at V and 5 bases at J, with 13 bases in the middle. CDR1 DFQATT and CDR2 SNEGSKA come from the germline V gene (reference sequence). CDR3 sequence: CSARDPSLGETQYF. The CDR3 DNA sequence: TGCAGTGCTAGAGATCCAAGTTTGGGGGAGACCCAGTACTTC.

The rearrangement joins TRBV7-2 to TRBJ2-1; D is perhaps TRBD1 (6 bases). The CDR3 loop spans 16 amino acids. In germline, CDR1 is SGHTA, CDR2 FQGNSA. V dropped 2 bases and J dropped 4 bases, with 15 bases sitting between them. CDR3 coding DNA: TGTGCCAGCAGCTTAATAGGGGCAGGGGCTTACAATGAGCAGTTCTTC. Translation gives CASSLIGAGAYNEQFF.

V usage is TRBV7-2 and J usage is TRBJ2-7, with TRBD1 matching 9 bases. Unmatched junction bases numbered 4, after V lost 2 bases and J lost 11 bases. Per the germline V gene, CDR1 is SGHTA and CDR2 is FQGNSA. There are 12 residues in the CDR3. The CDR3 nucleotides are TGTGCCAGCAGCTTACACAGGGGGCGAGAGTACTTC. Translating gives CASSLHRGREYF. The full variable domain, completed using reference TRBV7-2 and TRBJ2-7, is GAGVSQSPSNKVTEKGKDVELRCDPISGHTALYWYRQSLGQGLEFLIYFQGNSAPDKSGLPSDRFSAERTGGSVSTLTIQRTQQEDSAVYLCASSLHRGREYFGPGTRLTVT.

This chain uses TRBV5-1 with TRBJ1-1; D gene unclear. Trimming left V 7 bases short and J 0 bases short, with 10 bases between. Germline V gene lookup returns CDR1 SGHRS and CDR2 YFSETQ. The CDR3 is 13 residues long. The DNA of the CDR3 is TGCGCCAGCGGCAACCCTATGAACACTGAAGCTTTCTTT. Translated, it gives CASGNPMNTEAFF.

The chain employs TRBV12-3 or TRBV12-4 and TRBJ2-7; D is perhaps TRBD1 (6 bases). V was shortened by 5 bases and J by 6 bases, with 11 bases between the two germline ends. The CDR3 runs 12 residues. The CDR3 coding sequence is TGTGCCAGCAGTATTACAGGGTTCGAGCAGTACTTC. Its protein product is CASSITGFEQYF.

This clonotype appeared a few times. V gene TRBV12-3 or TRBV12-4 combines with J gene TRBJ2-1; D is unclear. V dropped 7 bases and J dropped 5 bases, with 9 bases sitting between them. CDR3 size: 12 residues. The CDR3 loop reads CASKPGHNEQFF. CDR3 coding DNA: TGTGCCAGCAAACCCGGGCACAATGAGCAGTTCTTC.

The chain uses TRBV6-6 and TRBJ2-3, with D unresolved. From germline, CDR1 is MNHNY and CDR2 SVGAGI (reference sequence). The CDR3 consists of 12 residues. Trimming left V 10 bases short and J 0 bases short, with 8 bases between. In DNA form, the CDR3 reads TGTGCCACCATGCCTAGCACAGATACGCAGTATTTT. Amino acids: CATMPSTDTQYF.

J is TRBJ2-1 and V is TRBV5-1; 10 bases line up with TRBD1. J lost 8 bases, V lost 4 bases, and 9 bases had no gene match. Germline V gene data show CDR1 as SGHRS and CDR2 as YFSETQ. CDR3 size: 15 residues. This chain's CDR3 is CASSPSRTGGHEQFF. Written as DNA, the CDR3 is TGCGCCAGCAGCCCTAGCCGGACAGGGGGGCATGAGCAGTTCTTC.